This T cell receptor beta chain was captured in a study of OX40 agonist ivuxolimab in advanced cancers. In the study overall: There were three patients with partial responses, one having hepatocellular carcinoma and two cutaneous melanoma.

Sequenced by immunoSEQ multiplex PCR; TCRdb stores in-frame clones only, minus some. This sample has around 48,000 clones, with roughly 81% found just once. Sampling of blood occurred at baseline, cycle 4 day 1, and cycle 7 day 1. The CDR3 consists of 14 residues. Looked up from germline, CDR1 is SGHNT and CDR2 is YENEEA. Trimming removed 4 bases from V and 3 bases from J, with 10 bases in between. The clonotype was recovered from an adult with an advanced solid tumor such as melanoma, head and neck, liver or kidney cancer. J is TRBJ2-1 and V is TRBV11-3, with unresolved D. This material consisted of CD4+ or CD8+ T cells sorted from blood, taken in a trial of the OX40 agonist ivuxolimab. Here the CDR3 reads CASSSESIYNEQFF. CDR3 coding DNA: TGTGCCAGCAGCTCCGAGTCTATCTACAATGAGCAGTTCTTC.